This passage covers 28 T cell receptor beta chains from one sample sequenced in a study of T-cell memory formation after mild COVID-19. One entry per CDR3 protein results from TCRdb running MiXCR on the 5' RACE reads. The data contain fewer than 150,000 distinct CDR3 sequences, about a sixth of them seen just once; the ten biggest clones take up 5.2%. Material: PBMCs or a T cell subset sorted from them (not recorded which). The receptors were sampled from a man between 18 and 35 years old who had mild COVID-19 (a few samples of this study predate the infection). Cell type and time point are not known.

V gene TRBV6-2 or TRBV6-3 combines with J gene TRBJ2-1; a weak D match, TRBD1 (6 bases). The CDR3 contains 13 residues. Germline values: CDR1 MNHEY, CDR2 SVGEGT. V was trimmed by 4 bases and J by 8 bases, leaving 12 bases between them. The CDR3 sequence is CASSFAGVHEQFF. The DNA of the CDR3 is TGTGCCAGCAGTTTTGCAGGGGTCCATGAGCAGTTCTTC.

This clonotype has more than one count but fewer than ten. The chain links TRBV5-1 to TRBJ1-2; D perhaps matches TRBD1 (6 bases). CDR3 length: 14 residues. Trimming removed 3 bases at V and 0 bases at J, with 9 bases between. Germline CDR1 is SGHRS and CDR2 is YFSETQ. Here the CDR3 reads CASSSGTSNYGYTF. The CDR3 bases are TGCGCCAGCAGCTCCGGGACATCTAACTATGGCTACACCTTC.

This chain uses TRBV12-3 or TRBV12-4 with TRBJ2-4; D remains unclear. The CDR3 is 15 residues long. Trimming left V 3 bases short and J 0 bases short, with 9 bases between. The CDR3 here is CASSLGSLAKNIQYF. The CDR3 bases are TGTGCCAGCAGTTTGGGCTCACTAGCCAAAAACATTCAGTACTTC.

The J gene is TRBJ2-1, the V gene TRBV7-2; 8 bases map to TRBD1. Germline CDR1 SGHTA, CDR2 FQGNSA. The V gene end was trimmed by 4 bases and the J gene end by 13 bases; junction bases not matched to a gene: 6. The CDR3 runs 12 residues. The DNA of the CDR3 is TGTGCCAGCAGCTCCGGACAGGGAGGTCAGTTCTTC. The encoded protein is CASSSGQGGQFF. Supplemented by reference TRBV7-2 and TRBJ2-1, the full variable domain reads GAGVSQSPSNKVTEKGKDVELRCDPISGHTALYWYRQSLGQGLEFLIYFQGNSAPDKSGLPSDRFSAERTGGSVSTLTIQRTQQEDSAVYLCASSSGQGGQFFGPGTRLTVL.

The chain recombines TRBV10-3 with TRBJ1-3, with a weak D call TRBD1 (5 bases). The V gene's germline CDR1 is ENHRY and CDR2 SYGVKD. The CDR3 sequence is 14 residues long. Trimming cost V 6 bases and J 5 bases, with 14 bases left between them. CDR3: CAIRDVTARNTIYF. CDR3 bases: TGTGCCATCAGAGACGTGACAGCCCGAAACACCATATATTTT.

The CDR3 region is CASSQDLPQGYF. The DNA for the CDR3 is TGCGCCAGCAGCCAAGATCTGCCTCAAGGGTACTTC. V gene TRBV4-3 combines with J gene TRBJ2-5; D gene unclear. This CDR3 spans 12 amino acids. Trimming took 0 bases from V and 13 from J, leaving 12 bases between them. Germline assignment: CDR1 LGHNA and CDR2 YSLEER.

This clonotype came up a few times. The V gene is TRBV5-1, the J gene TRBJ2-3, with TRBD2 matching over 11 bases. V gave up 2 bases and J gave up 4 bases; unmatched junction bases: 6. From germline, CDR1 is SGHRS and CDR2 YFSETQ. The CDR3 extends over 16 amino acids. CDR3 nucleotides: TGCGCCAGCAGCTTTATAGCGGGGGGGACCCCAGATACGCAGTATTTT. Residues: CASSFIAGGTPDTQYF.

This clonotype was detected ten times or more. The CDR3 spells CASSQGRAKPYGYTF. DNA of the CDR3: TGTGCCAGCAGCCAAGGGAGAGCTAAGCCCTATGGCTACACCTTC. The chain is built from TRBV3-1 and TRBJ1-2; D remains unclear. Germline CDR1 is LGHDT and CDR2 is YNNKEL (reference sequence). The V and J ends lost 1 base and 4 bases respectively, with 13 bases between them. The CDR3 totals 15 residues. The variable domain in full, completed from reference TRBV3-1 and TRBJ1-2, reads DTAVSQTPKYLVTQMGNDKSIKCEQNLGHDTMYWYKQDSKKFLKIMFSYNNKELIINETVPNRFSPKSPDKAHLNLHINSLELGDSAVYFCASSQGRAKPYGYTFGSGTRLTVV.

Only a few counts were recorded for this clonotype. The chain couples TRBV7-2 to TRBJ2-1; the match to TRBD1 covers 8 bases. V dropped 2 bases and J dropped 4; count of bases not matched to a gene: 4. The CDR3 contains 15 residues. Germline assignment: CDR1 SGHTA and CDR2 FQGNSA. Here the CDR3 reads CASSLRGQGYNEQFF. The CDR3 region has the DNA TGTGCCAGCAGCTTACGAGGACAGGGATACAATGAGCAGTTCTTC.

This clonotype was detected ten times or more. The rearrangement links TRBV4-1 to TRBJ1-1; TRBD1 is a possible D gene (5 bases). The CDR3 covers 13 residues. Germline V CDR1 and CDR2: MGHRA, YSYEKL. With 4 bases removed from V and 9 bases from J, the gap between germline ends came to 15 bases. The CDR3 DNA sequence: TGCGCCAGCAGCCGCGAGGGTGGGGGACAAGCTTTCTTT. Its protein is CASSREGGGQAFF.

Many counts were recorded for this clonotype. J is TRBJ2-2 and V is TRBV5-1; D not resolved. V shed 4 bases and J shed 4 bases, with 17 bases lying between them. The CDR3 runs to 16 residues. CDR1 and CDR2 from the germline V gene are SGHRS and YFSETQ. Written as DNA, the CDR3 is TGCGCCAGCAGCCTGACCGCTCGACGGGCCACCGGGGAGCTGTTTTTT. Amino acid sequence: CASSLTARRATGELFF.

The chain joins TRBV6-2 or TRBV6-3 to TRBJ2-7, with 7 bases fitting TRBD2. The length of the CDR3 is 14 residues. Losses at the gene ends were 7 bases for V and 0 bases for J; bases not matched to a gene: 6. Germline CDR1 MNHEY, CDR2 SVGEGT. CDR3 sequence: CASNGRGSSYEQYF. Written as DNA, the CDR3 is TGTGCCAGCAACGGGCGGGGGTCCTCCTACGAGCAGTACTTC.

The CDR3 coding sequence is TGTGCCAGCAGCTTATTGTACCCGTCCTACAATGAGCAGTTCTTC. It encodes CASSLLYPSYNEQFF. The chain is built from TRBV7-2 and TRBJ2-1; no clear D. Germline V gene data show CDR1 as SGHTA and CDR2 as FQGNSA. Trimming pared 2 bases from V and 1 base from J, leaving 9 bases between. The CDR3 sequence is 15 residues long.

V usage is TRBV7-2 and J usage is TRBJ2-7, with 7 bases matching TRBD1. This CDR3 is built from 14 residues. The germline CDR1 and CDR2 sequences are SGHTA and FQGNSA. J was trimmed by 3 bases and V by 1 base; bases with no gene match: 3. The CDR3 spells CASSLGTGVYEQYF. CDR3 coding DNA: TGTGCCAGCAGCTTAGGGACAGGCGTCTACGAGCAGTACTTC.

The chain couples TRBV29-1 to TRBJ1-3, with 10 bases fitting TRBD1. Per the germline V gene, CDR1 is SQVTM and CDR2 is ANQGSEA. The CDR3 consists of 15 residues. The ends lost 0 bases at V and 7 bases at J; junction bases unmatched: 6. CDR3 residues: CSVEDTGQGMNTIYF. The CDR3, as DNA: TGCAGCGTTGAAGATACGGGACAGGGGATGAACACCATATATTTT.

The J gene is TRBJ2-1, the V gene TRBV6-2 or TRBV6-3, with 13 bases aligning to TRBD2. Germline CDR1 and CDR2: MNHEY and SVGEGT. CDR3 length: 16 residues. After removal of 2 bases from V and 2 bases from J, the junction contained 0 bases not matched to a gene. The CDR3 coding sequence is TGTGCCAGCAGTTACGGGACTAGCGGGACCTACAATGAGCAGTTCTTC. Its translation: CASSYGTSGTYNEQFF.

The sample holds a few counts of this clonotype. CDR3 DNA sequence: TGTGCCAGCAGTACCTTAGCGGGGGAGAGCTCCTACGAGCAGTACTTC. It codes for CASSTLAGESSYEQYF. The chain is built from TRBV12-3 or TRBV12-4 and TRBJ2-7; 9 bases map to TRBD2. V trimming: 5 bases; J trimming: 0 bases; junction bases outside the gene matches: 8. The CDR3 runs to 16 residues.

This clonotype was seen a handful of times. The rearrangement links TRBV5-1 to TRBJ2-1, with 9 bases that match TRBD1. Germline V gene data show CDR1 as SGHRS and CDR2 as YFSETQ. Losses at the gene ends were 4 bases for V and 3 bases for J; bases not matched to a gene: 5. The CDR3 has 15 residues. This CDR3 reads CASSEGQGFYNEQFF. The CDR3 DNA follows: TGCGCCAGCAGCGAGGGACAGGGCTTCTACAATGAGCAGTTCTTC.

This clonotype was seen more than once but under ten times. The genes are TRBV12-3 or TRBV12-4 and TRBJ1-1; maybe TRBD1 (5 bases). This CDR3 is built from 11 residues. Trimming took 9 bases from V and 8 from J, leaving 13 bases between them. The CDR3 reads CASFSGIEAFF. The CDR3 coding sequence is TGTGCCAGTTTTTCAGGGATCGAAGCTTTCTTT.

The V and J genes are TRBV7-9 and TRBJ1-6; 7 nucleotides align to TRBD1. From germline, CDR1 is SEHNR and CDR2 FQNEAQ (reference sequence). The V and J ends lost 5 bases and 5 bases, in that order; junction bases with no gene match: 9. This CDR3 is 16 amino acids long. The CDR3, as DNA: TGTGCCAGCAGCCCAGGACAGGCAAGGAATAATTCACCCCTCCACTTT. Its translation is CASSPGQARNNSPLHF.

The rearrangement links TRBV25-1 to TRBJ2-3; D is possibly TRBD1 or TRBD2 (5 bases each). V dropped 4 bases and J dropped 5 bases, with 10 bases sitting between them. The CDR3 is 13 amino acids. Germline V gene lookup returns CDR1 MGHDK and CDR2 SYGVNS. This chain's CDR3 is CASSARGGDTQYF. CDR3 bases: TGTGCCAGCAGTGCCCGTGGGGGAGATACGCAGTATTTT. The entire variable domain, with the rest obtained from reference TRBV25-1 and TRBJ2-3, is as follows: EADIYQTPRYLVIGTGKKITLECSQTMGHDKMYWYQQDPGMELHLIHYSYGVNSTEKGDLSSESTVSRIRTEHFPLTLESARPSHTSQYLCASSARGGDTQYFGPGTRLTVL.

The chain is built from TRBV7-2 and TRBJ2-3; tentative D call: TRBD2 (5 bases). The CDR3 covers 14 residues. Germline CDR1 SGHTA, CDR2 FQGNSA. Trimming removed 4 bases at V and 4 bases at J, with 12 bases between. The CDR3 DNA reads TGTGCCAGCAGCTCGCCGGGATTTCCAGATACGCAGTATTTT. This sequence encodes CASSSPGFPDTQYF. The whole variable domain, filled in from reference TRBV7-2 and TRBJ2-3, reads GAGVSQSPSNKVTEKGKDVELRCDPISGHTALYWYRQSLGQGLEFLIYFQGNSAPDKSGLPSDRFSAERTGGSVSTLTIQRTQQEDSAVYLCASSSPGFPDTQYFGPGTRLTVL.

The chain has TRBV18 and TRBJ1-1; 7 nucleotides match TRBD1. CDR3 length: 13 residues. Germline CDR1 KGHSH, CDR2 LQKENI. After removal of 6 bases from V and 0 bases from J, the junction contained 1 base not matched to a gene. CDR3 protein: CASSGQLNTEAFF. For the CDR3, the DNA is TGTGCCAGCTCGGGACAGCTGAACACTGAAGCTTTCTTT.

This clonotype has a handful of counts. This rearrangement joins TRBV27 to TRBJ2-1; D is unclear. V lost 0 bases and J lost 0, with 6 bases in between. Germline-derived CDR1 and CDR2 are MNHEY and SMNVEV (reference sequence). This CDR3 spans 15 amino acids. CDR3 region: CASSLSRSSYNEQFF. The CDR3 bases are TGTGCCAGCAGTTTATCCAGGAGCTCCTACAATGAGCAGTTCTTC.

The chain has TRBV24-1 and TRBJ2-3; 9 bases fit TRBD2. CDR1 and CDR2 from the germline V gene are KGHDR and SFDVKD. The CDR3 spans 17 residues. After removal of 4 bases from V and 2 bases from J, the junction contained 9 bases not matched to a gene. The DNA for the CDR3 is TGTGCCACCAGTGACCCATCCACTAGCGGGCTCACAGATACGCAGTATTTT. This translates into CATSDPSTSGLTDTQYF.

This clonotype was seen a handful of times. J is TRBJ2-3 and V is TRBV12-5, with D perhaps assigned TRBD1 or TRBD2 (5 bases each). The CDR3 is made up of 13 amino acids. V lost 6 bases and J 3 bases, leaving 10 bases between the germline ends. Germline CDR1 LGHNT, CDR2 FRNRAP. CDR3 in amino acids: CASGIGTTDTQYF. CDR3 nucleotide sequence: TGTGCTAGTGGCATCGGGACGACAGATACGCAGTATTTT.

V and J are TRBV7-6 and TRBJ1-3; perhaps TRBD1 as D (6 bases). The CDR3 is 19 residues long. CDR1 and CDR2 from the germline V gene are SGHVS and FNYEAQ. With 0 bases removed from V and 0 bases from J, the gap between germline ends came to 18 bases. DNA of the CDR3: TGTGCCAGCAGCTTAGCGGGCAGGGGCGAATTACGCTCTGGAAACACCATATATTTT. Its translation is CASSLAGRGELRSGNTIYF.

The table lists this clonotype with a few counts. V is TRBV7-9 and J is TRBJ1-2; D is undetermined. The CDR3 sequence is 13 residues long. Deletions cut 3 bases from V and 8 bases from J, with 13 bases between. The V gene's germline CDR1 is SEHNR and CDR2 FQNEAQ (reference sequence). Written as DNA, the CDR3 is TGTGCCAGCAGCTTTCGGGCCCCGGGGGGCTACACCTTC. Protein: CASSFRAPGGYTF.